This T cell receptor (beta chain) stems from a study of blood T cell repertoires in COVID-19. Study background: PBMCs, B-cell-depleted T cells, or T cells provided the cDNA or gDNA that made up the material.

Libraries were prepared by immunoSEQ multiplex PCR; TCRdb keeps only in-frame clonotypes and omits some of them. Of around 300,000 clones in the sample, 75% to 90% were seen once. V was shortened by 1 base and J by 0 bases, with 10 bases between the two germline ends. Germline CDR1 reads LNHNV; CDR2 reads YYDKDF (reference sequence). The CDR3 is 16 amino acids. Categorization into cohorts depended on clinical history that participants reported. Two negative PCRs, clearance, or symptom resolution had been documented for recovered Cohort 3 donors. The receptor was isolated from a woman in her forties who had recovered from COVID-19. What was sequenced was PBMCs or T cells enriched from blood (not recorded which). V and J are TRBV15 and TRBJ2-1; D ambiguous. CDR3 amino acids: CATSRGYVSSYNEQFF. The CDR3, as DNA: TGTGCCACCAGCAGAGGCTACGTGAGCTCCTACAATGAGCAGTTCTTC. Together with reference TRBV15 and TRBJ2-1, the CDR3 gives the full variable domain: DAMVIQNPRYQVTQFGKPVTLSCSQTLNHNVMYWYQQKSSQAPKLLFHYYDKDFNNEADTPDNFQSRRPNTSFCFLDIRSPGLGDTAMYLCATSRGYVSSYNEQFFGPGTRLTVL.